This section outlines one T cell receptor (beta chain) sequence together with its context. Its target is not known. This record comes from a study of radiation and T cells in renal cell carcinoma. Across the whole study: Nephrectomy followed 15 Gy stereotactic body radiation by 4 weeks. Study results and limitations: From baseline, blood top tumor clonotypes peaked at 2 weeks post-radiation. No pretreatment tumor biopsies were available for baseline clonotypes.

The time point was: baseline pretreatment blood. Treatment reported: 15 Gy SBRT to primary tumor, nephrectomy 4 weeks later. This renal cell carcinoma was of the clear cell type. Some clones are missing from TCRdb's copy, which holds only in-frame ones; the method was immunoSEQ multiplex PCR. The table lists about 160,000 clones, around 90% of them singletons. This CDR3 has 13 amino acids. V shed 6 bases and J 4 bases; nucleotides not matched to a gene: 6. Germline V lookup: CDR1 MDHEN, CDR2 SYDVKM. Sequencing used blood, obtained from a patient whose treatment included radiotherapy and nephrectomy. The receptor was derived from a woman in her 70s with renal cell carcinoma. The chain links TRBV28 to TRBJ2-7, with TRBD1 identical over 7 bases. The CDR3 DNA sequence: TGTGCCAGCAGCCTATACAGGGGTTACGAGCAGTACTTC. Protein sequence: CASSLYRGYEQYF.